This T cell receptor (beta chain) was identified in a study of blood T cell repertoires in COVID-19 (dated by TCRdb to the early 2020s). Regarding the complete study: The collaborator samples originated in the United States, Italy and Spain and spanned the acute and convalescent phases of COVID-19. The material from the prospective study consisted of cDNA or gDNA derived from T cells, B-cell-depleted T cells, or PBMCs. Deeply sampled blood TCRbeta repertoires from subjects exposed to, actively infected with, or recovered from COVID-19 were included in the dataset. The repertoires were released in a freely available public database intended as a resource for research on the immune response to SARS-CoV-2. The samples were drawn from two sources: the first 160 participants of the ongoing ImmuneRACE study, and 1,254 subjects contributed by 6 global collaborators. A de-identified subject ID, COVID-19 status, age in years and sex were almost always included in the sample metadata. Where available, HLA class I and class II types were taken from metadata supplied by the sample provider and were not determined by assay-based typing.

Broad study findings and their caveats: The quantity of clinical and demographic metadata differed by source and by participant and was supplied without curation.

Unmatched junction bases come to 4, with V trimmed by 6 bases and J by 0 bases. According to the germline V gene, CDR1 reads SGHAT and CDR2 reads FQNNGV. There are 16 amino acids in the CDR3, from cysteine to phenylalanine inclusive. CDR3 DNA is the only sequence kept; it has 48 bases, read in frame from the first base. Collaborating institutions collected whole blood in K2EDTA tubes following their own protocols. For TCRbeta analysis, collaborators shipped samples as frozen whole blood, isolated PBMCs, or DNA extracted from either of those sample types. TCRbeta CDR3 regions were amplified from genomic DNA by means of the immunoSEQ Assay, a bias-controlled multiplex PCR. The source study handled its data this way. Within the assay, amplification of reference gene primers was used to estimate how many nucleated cells each sample contained. To quantify the absolute abundance of each unique TCRbeta CDR3 rearrangement, sequence reads were collapsed and filtered. For each sample, productive Simpson clonality was calculated as the square root of Simpson's diversity index over productive rearrangements. This is the immuneACCESS table as TCRdb keeps it, with only in-frame sequences that have V and J called. A part of the clones is gone; compared with another copy, unresolved V genes explain less than half, and the rest is unexplained. That table gives V, J and clone size, and the DNA gave D and trimming. This sample is represented by 200,000 to 250,000 clones; 85% of them were singletons. The ten largest account for 6% to 7% of the sample.

This clone was recorded only once. The clone's antigen remains unknown. No base-level quality is on record; no much larger clone is a single base apart. Recombination joined TRBV11-2 with TRBJ2-2, with TRBD2 matching 10 junction bases. This TCR derives from a woman aged 60-70 years with active or convalescent COVID-19. Sequencing was performed on peripheral blood. The CDR3: CASSPSGGANTGELFF. The bases are TGTGCCAGCAGTCCCAGCGGGGGGGCGAACACCGGGGAGCTGTTTTTT.